This passage covers 13 T cell receptor beta chains from one sample sequenced in a study of blood T cell repertoires in COVID-19. Only in-frame clones appear in the TCRdb table, and some are missing; sequencing was by immunoSEQ multiplex PCR. The sample lists around 250,000 clones, roughly nine tenths occurring once. The material sequenced was peripheral blood. The receptor set was obtained from a man aged 55 to 70 with acute or convalescent COVID-19.

This clone appeared a single time. The chain employs TRBV10-3 and TRBJ1-1, with D unclear. From germline, CDR1 is ENHRY and CDR2 SYGVKD. CDR3 length: 14 residues. V lost 2 bases to trimming and J lost 0 bases, with 7 bases between them. The CDR3 spells CAISEAGLNTEAFF. CDR3 bases: TGTGCCATCAGTGAGGCAGGATTGAACACTGAAGCTTTCTTT.

The rearrangement joins TRBV18 to TRBJ2-5, with TRBD2 matching 10 bases. V lost 5 bases and J lost 2; bases outside the gene matches: 5. The germline CDR1 and CDR2 sequences are KGHSH and LQKENI. The CDR3 extends over 15 amino acids. The CDR3: CASSFGTSAQETQYF. CDR3 DNA: TGTGCCAGCTCATTCGGGACTAGCGCGCAAGAGACCCAGTACTTC.

This chain links TRBV11-2 with TRBJ2-3; 8 bases are shared with TRBD2. CDR1 and CDR2 (germline): SGHAT, FQNNGV. The CDR3 is made up of 16 amino acids. With 3 bases clipped from V and 0 bases from J, the junction kept 5 bases outside the gene matches. The CDR3 loop reads CASSFRTSRSTDTQYF. The DNA of the CDR3 is TGTGCCAGCAGCTTCCGGACTAGCCGAAGCACAGATACGCAGTATTTT.

This clone was found a few times. The chain uses TRBV4-3 and TRBJ2-4, with no clear D. The CDR3 is made up of 14 amino acids. The V gene's germline CDR1 is LGHNA and CDR2 YSLEER. Trimming left V 0 bases short and J 10 bases short, with 13 bases between. The CDR3 here is CASSQDPFTSIQYF. The CDR3 DNA reads TGCGCCAGCAGCCAAGATCCCTTTACTTCGATTCAGTACTTC.

The chain combines TRBV4-3 with TRBJ2-7; the D gene is possibly TRBD2 (6 bases). The CDR3 covers 15 residues. Trimming left V 0 bases short and J 4 bases short, with 13 bases between. Germline-derived CDR1 and CDR2 are LGHNA and YSLEER. CDR3 sequence: CASSQDLAGQYEQYF. CDR3 nucleotides: TGCGCCAGCAGCCAAGATCTGGCGGGGCAATACGAGCAGTACTTC.

The rearrangement joins TRBV7-9 to TRBJ1-1; no firm D call. This CDR3 region has 14 residues. Germline lookup yields CDR1 SEHNR and CDR2 FQNEAQ (reference sequence). V lost 5 bases to trimming and J lost 0 bases, with 10 bases between them. The CDR3 loop reads CASSVQVLNTEAFF. The CDR3, as DNA: TGTGCCAGCAGCGTTCAGGTCTTGAACACTGAAGCTTTCTTT.

The chain employs TRBV28 and TRBJ1-1; 8 bases are shared with TRBD1. From germline, CDR1 is MDHEN and CDR2 SYDVKM. V dropped 2 bases and J dropped 7; count of bases not matched to a gene: 6. The CDR3 is made up of 14 amino acids. The CDR3 nucleotides are TGTGCCAGCAGTTTACTTCGACAGGGGAATGAAGCTTTCTTT. Its translation is CASSLLRQGNEAFF.

This clone has more than one count but fewer than ten. The chain joins TRBV30 to TRBJ1-5; 8 bases are a match to TRBD1. V was clipped by 5 bases and J by 6 bases; unmatched bases: 9. The CDR3 has 14 residues. Germline-derived CDR1 and CDR2 are GTSNPN and SVGIG (reference sequence). The CDR3 reads CAWDRGDDGQPQHF. Written as DNA, the CDR3 is TGTGCCTGGGACAGGGGAGATGACGGTCAGCCCCAGCATTTT. Based on the CDR3 plus reference TRBV30 and TRBJ1-5, the full variable domain is SQTIHQWPATLVQPVGSPLSLECTVEGTSNPNLYWYRQAAGRGLQLLFYSVGIGQISSEVPQNLSASRPQDRQFILSSKKLLLSDSGFYLCAWDRGDDGQPQHFGDGTRLSIL.

This clone was recorded once. The CDR3 reads CASSRDRDTEAFF. Written as DNA, the CDR3 is TGTGCCAGCAGCAGAGACCGGGACACTGAAGCTTTCTTT. The chain joins TRBV11-3 to TRBJ1-1; the D is unclear. Germline-derived CDR1 and CDR2 are SGHNT and YENEEA. The CDR3 loop spans 13 amino acids. Trimming left V 5 bases short and J 3 bases short, with 10 bases between.

V is TRBV30 and J is TRBJ1-1; no firm D call. The length of the CDR3 is 11 residues. V lost 7 bases and J 1 base, leaving 7 bases between the germline ends. Germline CDR1 GTSNPN, CDR2 SVGIG (reference sequence). The CDR3 region is CASRGNTEAFF. In DNA form, the CDR3 reads TGTGCCTCCCGGGGGAACACTGAAGCTTTCTTT.

The gene calls are TRBV28 and TRBJ1-1; D remains unclear. Germline CDR1 and CDR2: MDHEN and SYDVKM. This CDR3 region has 16 residues. Trimming cost V 2 bases and J 8 bases, with 21 bases left between them. CDR3 region: CASSLSLAAGGGEAFF. The DNA for the CDR3 is TGTGCCAGCAGTTTAAGCTTAGCCGCAGGCGGAGGAGAAGCTTTCTTT.

The CDR3 DNA reads TGTGCCAGCAAGCGGGAGTACGAGCAGTACTTC. It codes for CASKREYEQYF. V is TRBV2 and J is TRBJ2-7; 8 bases fit TRBD2. The ends lost 7 bases at V and 4 bases at J; junction bases unmatched: 0. The CDR3 runs to 11 residues. The germline gives CDR1 SNHLY, CDR2 FYNNEI.

This clone was detected only once. The J gene is TRBJ2-4, the V gene TRBV4-2; TRBD2 matches at 11 bases. This CDR3 comprises 17 residues. The germline CDR1 and CDR2 sequences are LGHNA and YNFKEQ. V was clipped by 1 base and J by 6 bases; unmatched bases: 8. CDR3 sequence (DNA): TGTGCCAGCAGCCAAGTCCAACTAGCGGGAGTGGCAAACATTCAGTACTTC. Its translation: CASSQVQLAGVANIQYF.